This T cell receptor (beta chain) was captured in a study of OX40 agonist ivuxolimab in advanced cancers. Regarding the research as a whole: Ivuxolimab was a fully human IgG2 agonistic monoclonal antibody targeting the costimulatory receptor OX40 (CD134). The paper covers the monotherapy dose-escalation part of the phase I ivuxolimab trial, which included N of about 51 patients. Patients were allowed to have had prior anti-PD-1, anti-PD-L1 or anti-CTLA-4 therapy, and around two fifths of the dose-escalation patients had been treated with checkpoint inhibitors. Intravenous ivuxolimab was administered to patients every 2 weeks at six dose levels: 0.01, 0.1, 0.3, 1.5, 3 and 10 mg/kg. A male proportion of 82.7% and a mean age of approximately 60 years, ranging from about 23 to 79, were recorded for the dose-escalation cohort. The point of sequencing TCRbeta in the periphery was to test whether ivuxolimab changed TCR sequence diversity and drove clonal T-cell expansion. Three dose-escalation patients achieved partial responses, one with hepatocellular carcinoma and two with cutaneous melanoma. Of the approximately 54 patients in dose escalation, about 20 had hepatocellular carcinoma, some 15 had melanoma, 9 had renal cell carcinoma and 9 had head and neck cancer.

The trial excluded patients who had a history of autoimmune disease or who were on systemic immunosuppression. In every dose cohort, peripheral blood was drawn for TCR sequencing at baseline, cycle 4 day 1, and cycle 7 day 1. The samples were drawn from a first-in-human, open-label, multicenter phase I dose-escalation trial of ivuxolimab. Adults with locally advanced or metastatic melanoma, renal cell, hepatocellular, or head and neck squamous cell carcinoma were enrolled in the trial. Before TCR sequencing, CD4+ T cells and CD8+ T cells from peripheral blood were sorted into separate populations. This clone was seen a single time. Its antigen remains unidentified. No qualities accompany the bases; no much larger clone lies one base away. V sheds 2 bases and J sheds 0 bases, leaving 9 bases between their ends. Including the terminal cysteine and phenylalanine, the CDR3 comprises 15 residues. CDR3 DNA only is kept here, 45 bases in frame from base 1. CDR1 and CDR2 are read off the germline V gene (reference sequence) as SGHKS and YYEKEE.

What the study reported, not specific to this receptor: At doses from 0.1 to 3.0 mg/kg, clonal expansion was seen in both CD4+ and CD8+ blood T cells between baseline and week 6. Partial responders in the 0.1-3.0 mg/kg groups had among the lowest normalized peripheral clonal expansion, especially among CD8+ T cells. Low levels of normalized T-cell clonal expansion were also seen in some patients who did not respond. On average, CD8+ T cells showed more expanded clones than CD4+ T cells after ivuxolimab. Which antigens the clonally expanded peripheral T cells were specific for was not determined.

Genomic DNA was isolated from the sorted cells so that the TCRbeta CDR3 region could be sequenced. The immunoSEQ Assay was used to sequence the TCRbeta CDR3 regions. TCRdb limited this immuneACCESS table to in-frame rearrangements with V and J called. A share of clones is missing; checked studies link under half to unresolved V genes, and the rest is unexplained. The sample includes around 45,000 clones, with about 90% observed a single time. The ten largest clones represent around 1.1% of the sample. The source was CD4+ or CD8+ T cells sorted from blood, collected in a trial of the OX40 agonist ivuxolimab. The sequence joins TRBV5-5 to TRBJ2-1; TRBD2 is possibly the D segment (5 matching bases). This clonotype was obtained from an adult with an advanced solid tumor such as melanoma, head and neck, liver or kidney cancer. The CDR3 protein sequence reads: CASSLGEGSYNEQFF. The DNA is TGTGCCAGCAGCTTAGGTGAGGGCTCCTACAATGAGCAGTTCTTC.